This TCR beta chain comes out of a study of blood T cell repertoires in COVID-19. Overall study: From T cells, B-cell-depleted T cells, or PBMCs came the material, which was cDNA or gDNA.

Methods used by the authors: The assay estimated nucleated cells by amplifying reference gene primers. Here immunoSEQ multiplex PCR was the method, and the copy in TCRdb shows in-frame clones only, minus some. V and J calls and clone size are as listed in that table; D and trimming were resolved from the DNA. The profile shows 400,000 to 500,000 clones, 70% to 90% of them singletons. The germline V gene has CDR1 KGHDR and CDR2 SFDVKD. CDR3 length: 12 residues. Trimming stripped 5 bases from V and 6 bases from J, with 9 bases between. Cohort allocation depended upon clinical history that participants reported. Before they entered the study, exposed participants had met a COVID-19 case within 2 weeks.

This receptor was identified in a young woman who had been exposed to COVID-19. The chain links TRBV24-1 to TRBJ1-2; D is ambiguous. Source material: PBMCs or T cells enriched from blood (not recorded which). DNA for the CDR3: TGTGCCACCAGTGCCGGGGTTAATGGCTACACCTTC. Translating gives CATSAGVNGYTF.